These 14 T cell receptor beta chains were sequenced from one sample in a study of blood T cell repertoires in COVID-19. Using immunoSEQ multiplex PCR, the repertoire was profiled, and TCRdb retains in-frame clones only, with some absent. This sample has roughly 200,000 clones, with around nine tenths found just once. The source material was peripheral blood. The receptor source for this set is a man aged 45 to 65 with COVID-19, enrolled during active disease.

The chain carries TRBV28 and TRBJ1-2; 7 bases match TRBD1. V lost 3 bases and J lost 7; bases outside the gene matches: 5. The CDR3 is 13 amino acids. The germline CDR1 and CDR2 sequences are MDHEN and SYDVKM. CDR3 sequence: CASSFSGGAGYTF. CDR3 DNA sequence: TGTGCCAGCAGTTTCTCAGGGGGTGCTGGCTACACCTTC.

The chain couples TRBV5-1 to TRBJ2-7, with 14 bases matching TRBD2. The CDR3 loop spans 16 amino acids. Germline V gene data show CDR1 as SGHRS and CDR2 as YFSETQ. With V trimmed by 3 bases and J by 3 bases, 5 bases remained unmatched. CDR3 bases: TGCGCCAGCAGCTCGGGACTAGCGGGAGAAAGCTACGAGCAGTACTTC. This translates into CASSSGLAGESYEQYF. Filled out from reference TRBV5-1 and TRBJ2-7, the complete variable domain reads KAGVTQTPRYLIKTRGQQVTLSCSPISGHRSVSWYQQTPGQGLQFLFEYFSETQRNKGNFPGRFSGRQFSNSRSEMNVSTLELGDSALYLCASSSGLAGESYEQYFGPGTRLTVT.

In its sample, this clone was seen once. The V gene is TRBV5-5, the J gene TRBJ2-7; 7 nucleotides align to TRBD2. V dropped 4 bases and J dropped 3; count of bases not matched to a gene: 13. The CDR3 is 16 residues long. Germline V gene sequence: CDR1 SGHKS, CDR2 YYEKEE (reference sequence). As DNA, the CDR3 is TGTGCCAGCAGCCCCGGGGGGTCGGACTCCTTCTACGAGCAGTACTTC. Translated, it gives CASSPGGSDSFYEQYF. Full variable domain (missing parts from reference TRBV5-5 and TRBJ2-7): DAGVTQSPTHLIKTRGQQVTLRCSPISGHKSVSWYQQVLGQGPQFIFQYYEKEERGRGNFPDRFSARQFPNYSSELNVNALLLGDSALYLCASSPGGSDSFYEQYFGPGTRLTVT.

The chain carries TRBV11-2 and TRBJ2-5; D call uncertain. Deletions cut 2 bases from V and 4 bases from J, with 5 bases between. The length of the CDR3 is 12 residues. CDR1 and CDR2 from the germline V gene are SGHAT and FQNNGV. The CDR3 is CASSLFGETQYF. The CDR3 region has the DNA TGTGCCAGCAGCTTATTCGGAGAGACCCAGTACTTC. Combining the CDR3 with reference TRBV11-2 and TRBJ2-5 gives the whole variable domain EAGVAQSPRYKIIEKRQSVAFWCNPISGHATLYWYQQILGQGPKLLIQFQNNGVVDDSQLPKDRFSAERLKGVDSTLKIQPAKLEDSAVYLCASSLFGETQYFGPGTRLLVL.

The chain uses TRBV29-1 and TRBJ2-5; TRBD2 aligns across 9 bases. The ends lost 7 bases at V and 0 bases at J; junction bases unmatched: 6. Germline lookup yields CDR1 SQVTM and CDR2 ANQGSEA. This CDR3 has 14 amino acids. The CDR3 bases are TGCAGCGCAATAGCGGGAGCCCACCAAGAGACCCAGTACTTC. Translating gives CSAIAGAHQETQYF.

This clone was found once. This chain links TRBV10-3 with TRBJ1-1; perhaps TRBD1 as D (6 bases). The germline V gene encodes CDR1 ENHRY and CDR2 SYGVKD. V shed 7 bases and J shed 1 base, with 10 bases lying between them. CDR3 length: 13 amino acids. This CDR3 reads CAITGGWNTEAFF. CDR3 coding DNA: TGTGCCATCACGGGGGGCTGGAACACTGAAGCTTTCTTT.

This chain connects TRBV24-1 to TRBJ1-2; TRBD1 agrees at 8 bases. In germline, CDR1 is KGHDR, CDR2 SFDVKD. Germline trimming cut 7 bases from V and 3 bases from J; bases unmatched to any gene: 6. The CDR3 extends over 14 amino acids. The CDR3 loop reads CATSGRGQDYGYTF. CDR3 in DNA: TGTGCCACCAGCGGGCGGGGACAGGACTATGGCTACACCTTC.

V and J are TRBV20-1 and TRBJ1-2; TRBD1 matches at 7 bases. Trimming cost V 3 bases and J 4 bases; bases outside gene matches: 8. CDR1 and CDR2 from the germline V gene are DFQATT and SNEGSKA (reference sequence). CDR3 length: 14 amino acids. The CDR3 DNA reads TGCAGTGCTAGTGAGGGGGCCGATACCTATGGCTACACCTTC. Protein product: CSASEGADTYGYTF.

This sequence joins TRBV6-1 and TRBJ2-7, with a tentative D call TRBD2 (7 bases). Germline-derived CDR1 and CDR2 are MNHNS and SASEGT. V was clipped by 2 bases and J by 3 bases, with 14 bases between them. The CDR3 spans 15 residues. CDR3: CASSEPAGANYEQYF. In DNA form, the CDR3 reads TGTGCCAGCAGTGAACCGGCGGGGGCGAACTACGAGCAGTACTTC.

Written as DNA, the CDR3 is TGTGCCAGCAGCCGCAGCGGGACTGGAGAGACCCAGTACTTC. Translating gives CASSRSGTGETQYF. The J gene is TRBJ2-5, the V gene TRBV5-6; TRBD2 aligns across 7 bases. Losses at the gene ends were 4 bases for V and 4 bases for J; bases not matched to a gene: 7. The CDR3 length is 14 residues. CDR1 is SGHDT, CDR2 YYEEEE, per germline.

CDR3 sequence reads: CASSQEFWFSSSYNSPLHF. DNA for the CDR3: TGTGCCAGCAGCCAAGAATTTTGGTTTTCGAGCTCCTATAATTCACCCCTCCACTTT. V usage is TRBV3-1 (or the pseudogene TRBV3-2) and J usage is TRBJ1-6; the D is unclear. The V gene's germline CDR1 is LGHDT and CDR2 YNNKEL (reference sequence). This CDR3 region has 19 residues. The ends were cut back, 0 bases at V and 0 bases at J, with 15 bases in the middle.

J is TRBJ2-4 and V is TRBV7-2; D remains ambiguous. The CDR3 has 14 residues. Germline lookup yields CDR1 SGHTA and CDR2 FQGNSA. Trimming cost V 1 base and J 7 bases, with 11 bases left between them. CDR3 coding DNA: TGTGCCAGCAGCTTAGGGGTAGCTTTCAACATTCAGTACTTC. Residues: CASSLGVAFNIQYF.

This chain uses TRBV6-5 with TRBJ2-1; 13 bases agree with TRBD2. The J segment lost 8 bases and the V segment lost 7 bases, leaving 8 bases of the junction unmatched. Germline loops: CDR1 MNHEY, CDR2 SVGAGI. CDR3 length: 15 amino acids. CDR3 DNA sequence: TGTGCCAGCACTCGGACTAGCGGGAGTGAGTATGAGCAGTTCTTC. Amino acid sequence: CASTRTSGSEYEQFF.

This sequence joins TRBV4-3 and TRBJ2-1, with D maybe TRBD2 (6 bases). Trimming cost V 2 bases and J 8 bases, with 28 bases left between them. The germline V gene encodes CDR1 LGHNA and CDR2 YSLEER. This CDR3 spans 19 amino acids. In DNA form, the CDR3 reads TGCGCCAGCAGCCAACTCGCCGGCTCACCCGGGACTTCGGAGTATGAGCAGTTCTTC. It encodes CASSQLAGSPGTSEYEQFF.